The sequence of this T cell receptor beta chain was determined in a study of control samples from healthy donors and cancer patients. Assay: immunoSEQ multiplex PCR; the TCRdb copy retains only in-frame clones and omits some. The sample has around 92,000 clones; 82% are singletons. Germline CDR1 reads KGHDR; CDR2 reads SFDVKD. Trimming removed 4 bases from V and 5 bases from J; junction bases left unmatched: 9. The CDR3 has 16 residues. This clone was seen more than once but under ten times. This clonotype was sampled from a man aged 55 to 70 in good health. The J gene is TRBJ2-1, the V gene TRBV24-1; 8 nucleotides agree with TRBD2. The material sequenced was blood. CDR3 nucleotide sequence: TGTGCCACCAGTGACCTAAGCGGGAGTGGACACAATGAGCAGTTCTTC. Residues: CATSDLSGSGHNEQFF.